This T cell receptor (beta chain) was found in a study of tumor and adjacent non-tumor tissue in lung cancer. About the study: The cohort had approximately 13 adenocarcinoma, a couple of squamous cell and 1 small cell patients. Around 4.5 million productive TCRbeta reads were obtained per sample on average.

Of note for this clonotype: Its matching antigen is unknown. Germline and junction disagree at one end, which may indicate a read error.

Three rounds of nested PCR, following a modified ARM-PCR protocol, produced the TCRbeta library. MiXCR, applied by TCRdb to the multiplex PCR reads, yields one record per CDR3 protein. The sample has over 80,000 distinct CDR3 sequences; more than 80% are singletons. This CDR3 spans 14 amino acids. CDR1 is MGHRA and CDR2 is YSYEKL in the germline V gene. Study results and caveats: Normal lung showed higher cumulative top 100 clone frequency than tumor.

This sample's RNA came from whole unsorted tissue. Distant lung tissue was collected more than 3 cm away from the tumor edge. J is TRBJ2-3 and V is TRBV4-1, with a tentative D call TRBD2 (6 bases). Sequencing used distant non-tumor lung tissue. This sequence was found in a man in his sixties with small cell lung cancer. The CDR3 loop is CASNQAGLLDTQYF. In DNA form, the CDR3 reads TGCGCCAGCAACCAAGCCGGACTATTAGATACGCAGTATTTT.